This T cell receptor beta chain emerged from a study of cytomegalovirus exposure and HLA in healthy donors. This CDR3 is 16 amino acids long. CDR1 LGHNA and CDR2 YSLEER come from the germline V gene. V was pared by 1 base and J by 1 base, with 10 bases between. The PCR used 60 Vbeta and 13 Jbeta primers. Sequencing used immunoSEQ multiplex PCR; TCRdb keeps in-frame clones, though not all of them. The sample gives about 120,000 clones, 75% to 85% of which show up once; around 9.1% is in the top ten. Input material: PBMCs. The source is a woman in her 50s in good health and CMV-seropositive. This rearrangement joins TRBV4-3 to TRBJ2-2, with D possibly TRBD2 on 5 matching bases. The CDR3: CASSQGPGKNTGELFF. The DNA for the CDR3 is TGCGCCAGCAGCCAAGGTCCGGGGAAGAACACCGGGGAGCTGTTTTTT.